This T cell receptor beta chain was recovered during a study of cytomegalovirus exposure and HLA in healthy donors. Germline CDR1 and CDR2: GTSNPN and SVGIG (reference sequence). Trimming took 4 bases from V and 3 from J, leaving 16 bases between them. The CDR3 runs to 15 residues. Measured with immunoSEQ multiplex PCR; TCRdb has only the in-frame clones, and not every one. The sample records 65,000 or so clones, about 92% being singletons. The sequenced sample was PBMCs. The chain recombines TRBV30 with TRBJ1-5, with D perhaps matching TRBD1 (5 bases). The TCR comes from a woman aged 18-29 years in good health and CMV-seronegative. The CDR3 loop is CAWKAPDRTNQPQHF. The CDR3 DNA sequence: TGTGCCTGGAAAGCCCCCGACAGAACCAATCAGCCCCAGCATTTT.